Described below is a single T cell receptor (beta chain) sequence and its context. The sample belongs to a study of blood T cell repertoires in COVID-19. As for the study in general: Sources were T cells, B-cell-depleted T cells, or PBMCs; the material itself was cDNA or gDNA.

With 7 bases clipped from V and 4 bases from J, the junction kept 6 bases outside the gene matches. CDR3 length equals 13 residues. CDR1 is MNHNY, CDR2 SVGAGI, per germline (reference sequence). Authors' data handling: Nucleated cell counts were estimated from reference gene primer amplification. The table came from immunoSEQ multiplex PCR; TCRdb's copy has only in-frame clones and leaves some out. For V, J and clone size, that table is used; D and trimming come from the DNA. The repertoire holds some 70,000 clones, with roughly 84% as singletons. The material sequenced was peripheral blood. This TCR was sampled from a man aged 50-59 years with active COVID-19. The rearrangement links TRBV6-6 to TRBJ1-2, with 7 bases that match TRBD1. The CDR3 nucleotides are TGTGCCAGCACTATGGGACAGAGCTATGGCTACACCTTC. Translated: CASTMGQSYGYTF.